These T cell receptor beta chains were read from a single sample in a study of T-cell reconstitution after alpha-beta-depleted transplantation in children. A single record per CDR3 protein comes from TCRdb applying MiXCR to the PCR reads. The sample shows fewer than 550,000 distinct CDR3 sequences, about a sixth of them seen only once. Sequencing was performed on PBMCs, mostly from graft donor cells, taken 360 days after TCRalphabeta/CD19-depleted stem cell transplant. Every receptor here comes from a boy under two years old who had a stem cell transplant for Wiskott-Aldrich syndrome, so the T cells may come from the graft donor. Each CDR3 is given with its conserved first and last residue. The D gene is left open where the match is weak. Expanded clones get a size class; other rows say once, few or many, or leave the size out.

v_call	d_call	clone_size	j_call	cdr3_nt	cdr3_aa
TRBV6-1	TRBD1	NA	TRBJ2-3	TGTGCCAGCAGTACCTCCCGGACAGGGGGCACAGATACGCAGTATTTT	CASSTSRTGGTDTQYF
TRBV10-2	NA	NA	TRBJ2-1	TGCGCCAGCATTGAGGGGCCATACAATGAGCAGTTCTTC	CASIEGPYNEQFF
TRBV20-1	TRBD2	few	TRBJ2-3	TGCAGTGCTAGATCCCGGACTAGCGGGGGCACAGATACGCAGTATTTT	CSARSRTSGGTDTQYF
TRBV6-5	NA	many	TRBJ2-7	TGTGCCAGCAGTTGGGACAAAGGCTACGAGCAGTACTTC	CASSWDKGYEQYF
TRBV12-3/TRBV12-4	NA	NA	TRBJ2-7	TGTGCCAGCAGTTTAGTAAGGGGGGTCTACGAGCAGTACTTC	CASSLVRGVYEQYF
TRBV12-3/TRBV12-4	NA	few	TRBJ2-1	TGTGCCAGCAGTTTAGCGCCTAGGTTAGAGCAGTTCTTC	CASSLAPRLEQFF
TRBV12-3/TRBV12-4	TRBD2	NA	TRBJ2-2	TGTGCCAGCAGCCGTGGACTAGCGGGTTCGAACACCGGGGAGCTGTTTTTT	CASSRGLAGSNTGELFF
TRBV29-1	NA	few	TRBJ2-5	TGCAGCGCCGCTGACCCACAAGAGACCCAGTACTTC	CSAADPQETQYF
TRBV29-1	NA	many	TRBJ1-1	TGCAGCGTTGTTTCAGGGACGGCTTTCTTT	CSVVSGTAFF
TRBV4-1	NA	NA	TRBJ2-1	TGCGCCAGCAGCTCATCCGGGACTCGCAATGAGCAGTTCTTC	CASSSSGTRNEQFF
TRBV24-1	NA	few	TRBJ2-5	TGTGCCACCAGTGACCTGGACACGCCCGAGACCCAGTACTTC	CATSDLDTPETQYF
TRBV30	NA	few	TRBJ1-2	TGTGCCTGGAGTGACAGGGCTAACTATGGCTACACCTTC	CAWSDRANYGYTF
TRBV5-6	TRBD2	NA	TRBJ2-3	TGTGCCAGCAGCCTGGCCCGAGGACTAGCGGGAACGACGCAGTATTTT	CASSLARGLAGTTQYF
TRBV20-1	TRBD2	few	TRBJ2-7	TGCAGTGCTTTGCACGGACTAGTCCCATACGAGCAGTACTTC	CSALHGLVPYEQYF
TRBV24-1	TRBD1	few	TRBJ2-3	TGTGCCACCAGTGTCACAGGGGCGTCCACAGATACGCAGTATTTT	CATSVTGASTDTQYF
TRBV28	TRBD1	NA	TRBJ2-7	TGTGCCAGCAGTCCCGCAGGACAGGGGTTCGACGAGCAGTACTTC	CASSPAGQGFDEQYF
TRBV3-1	NA	few	TRBJ2-1	TGTGCCAGCAGCCAAGAAGGTGACGCCGCCGGGCGTGAGCAGTTCTTC	CASSQEGDAAGREQFF
TRBV6-5	TRBD1	few	TRBJ1-4	TGTGCCAGCAGGCATTACCCGGACAGGGGAAACGAAAAACTGTTTTTT	CASRHYPDRGNEKLFF
TRBV11-2	NA	once	TRBJ2-1	TGTGCCAGCAGCTTAATCTCGCGACTTGCAACCTACAATGAGCAGTTCTTC	CASSLISRLATYNEQFF
TRBV13	TRBD2	NA	TRBJ2-7	TGTGCCAGCAGCTACCGACTAGCGGGAGGCGAGCAGTACTTC	CASSYRLAGGEQYF
TRBV30	NA	NA	TRBJ2-3	TGTGCCTGGAGCCTGGCCCCACTCAAAATAGCAGATACGCAGTATTTT	CAWSLAPLKIADTQYF
TRBV5-1	NA	NA	TRBJ2-7	TGCGCCAGCAGCTTGGAGCCGGGGGGCTTAGTTTCCTACGAGCAGTACTTC	CASSLEPGGLVSYEQYF